This T cell receptor beta chain was sequenced in a study of somatic mutations in cytotoxic T cells in rheumatoid arthritis (dated by TCRdb to the late 2010s). The study in broad terms: Peripheral blood (approximately 32 ml EDTA) was collected from patients immediately after diagnosis and before any treatment began. Some V beta antibody-stained T-cell populations were flow-sorted on a FACSAria II or Sony SH800 at nearly 100% purity, and sorted V beta1+ cells also underwent TCRB sequencing. The study asked whether expanded CD8+ T-cell clones in newly diagnosed, untreated rheumatoid arthritis carry somatic mutations, and used TCRB deep sequencing to characterize clonality. TCRB deep sequencing covered about 60 patients with rheumatoid arthritis along with around 20 healthy controls. Median age was essentially the same in the patient group and the control group. The research as a whole found: It was unknown which antigens the expanded CD8+ clones targeted, and their absence from virus-specific databases did not exclude viral specificity. Healthy controls showed no age-related increase in CD8+ clonality, whereas patients did (Spearman r of about 0.52). Several identical CD8+ TCRB sequences were found in both blood and synovial fluid, and in about an eighth of the 65 patients the largest CD8+ clone exceeded 20% of CD8+ cells. CD8+ T-cell clonality in rheumatoid arthritis patients was not significantly different from that in age-matched healthy controls. The finding that TRBV07 was slightly underrepresented in patients was left unadjusted for multiple comparisons.

The CDR3, cysteine through phenylalanine, is 14 amino acids long. The kept DNA is CDR3 alone, 42 bases in frame from the first base. V sheds 4 bases and J sheds 0 bases, leaving 11 bases between their ends. Reading the germline V gene (reference sequence) gives CDR1 SGHKS and CDR2 YYEKEE. Sequencing of TCRB CDR3 was done on genomic DNA with the immunoSEQ assay. Processing in the source paper ran as follows. Only a few patient CD8+ clones larger than 1% matched published virus-specific TCRB sequences when compared against them. Nothing other than productive TCRB rearrangements was included in the analyses. Defining a clone by its unique TCRB CDR3 sequence, the study calculated clonality as a productive clonality index derived from Shannon entropy. The template counts of each clone relative to the total templates per sample were used to calculate repertoire overlap between two samples. Flow cytometry-measured V-gene usage correlated with V-gene usage from TCRB sequencing, with a Spearman r of less than 0.65. TCRdb mirrors the immuneACCESS table, restricted to in-frame sequences. Some clones are absent from its copies; in checked studies, under half trace to an unresolved V gene, and the reason for the others is unknown. V and J calls plus clone size are reproduced from that table; the DNA served to infer D and trimming. The sample includes 6,800 or so clones, with about 90% observed a single time. The top ten clonotypes cover 15% to 20% of the sample.

On an AutoMACS, CD4+ and CD8+ cells were isolated via positive magnetic bead selection, and their purity was verified by flow cytometry. Initial screening for clonal expansions relied on flow cytometry with a TCR V beta antibody panel, after which sorted CD8+ fractions underwent TCRB deep sequencing for characterization. Peripheral blood mononuclear cells were obtained using density gradient separation with Ficoll-Paque PLUS. Nucleospin Tissue or Tissue XS kits were used to extract DNA from CD4-enriched, CD8-enriched or PBMC samples, and a Qubit 2.0 fluorometer was used for quantification. Comment on this clone: Its antigen is currently not known. No much larger clone exists at a distance of one base, and base qualities are not known.

The chain is encoded by TRBV5-5 joined to TRBJ2-7; possibly the D gene is TRBD1, per 6 matching bases. What was sequenced was CD8+ T cells sorted from blood. This receptor was taken from a man between 35 and 55 years old with rheumatoid arthritis. The nucleotides read TGTGCCAGCAGCCCCGGGACAACCTCCTACGAGCAGTACTTC. The resulting protein is CASSPGTTSYEQYF.